The 32 T cell receptor beta chains reported below all come from one sample, sequenced in a study of T and B cells in COVID-19 patients. From blood, about 220-500 ng of genomic DNA served as TRB template. TRB rearrangements were amplified by multiplex PCR with BIOMED2 TRB-A/B primers. TCRdb fed the multiplex PCR reads into MiXCR, producing one record per CDR3 protein. Seen here are approximately 15,000 distinct CDR3 sequences, 25% to 35% observed once, and the top ten hold over 1%. The specimen was blood. The receptors originated from a human donor who had recovered from COVID-19.

This clonotype has more than one count but fewer than ten. This chain joins TRBV12-3 or TRBV12-4 and TRBJ2-3; 10 nucleotides agree with TRBD2. Germline trimming cut 2 bases from V and 2 bases from J; bases unmatched to any gene: 1. This CDR3 region has 15 residues. The CDR3 spells CASSLTSGVTDTQYF. The DNA of the CDR3 is TGTGCCAGCAGTTTAACTAGCGGGGTCACAGATACGCAGTATTTT.

As concerns this clonotype: This may be a read error, as it is one base from a much larger clone. The chain couples TRBV18 to TRBJ2-6, with D possibly being TRBD1 (5 bases). V lost 1 base, J lost 3 bases, and 19 bases lay in between. This CDR3 spans 19 amino acids. Germline V gives CDR1 KGHSH, CDR2 LQKENI. CDR3 sequence: CASSPRVSGLAYGANVLTF. CDR3 in DNA: TGTGCCAGCTCACCACGTGTGTCAGGGTTAGCTTATGGGGCCAACGTCCTGACTTTC.

This clonotype is labeled as medium-sized. CDR3 DNA: TGTGCCAGCAGCTCTAGAGGTGTTCGCTCTGGGGCCAACGTCCTGACTTTC. It encodes CASSSRGVRSGANVLTF. This chain uses TRBV13 with TRBJ2-6; D ambiguous. The CDR3 runs to 17 residues. Germline loops: CDR1 PRHDT, CDR2 FYEKMQ (reference sequence). Deletions cut 4 bases from V and 0 bases from J, with 13 bases between.

By share, this clonotype ranks as medium-sized. The DNA of the CDR3 is TGTGCCAGCAGGTGGGTCGAAGGCAATGAGCAGTTCTTC. It yields the protein CASRWVEGNEQFF. The rearrangement links TRBV27 to TRBJ2-1; D is unclear. Germline CDR1 and CDR2: MNHEY and SMNVEV (reference sequence). The CDR3 consists of 13 residues. Trimming removed 6 bases at V and 6 bases at J, with 12 bases between.

The gene calls are TRBV18 and TRBJ1-1; no clear D gene. The CDR3 totals 14 residues. V gave up 5 bases and J gave up 4 bases, with 14 bases separating them. The germline gives CDR1 KGHSH, CDR2 LQKENI. DNA for the CDR3: TGTGCCAGCTCAGGGTCGGGCTGGGGCACTGAAGCTTTCTTT. This encodes CASSGSGWGTEAFF. The full variable domain, with the rest looked up from reference TRBV18 and TRBJ1-1, is NAGVMQNPRHLVRRRGQEARLRCSPMKGHSHVYWYRQLPEEGLKFMVYLQKENIIDESGMPKERFSAEFPKEGPSILRIQQVVRGDSAAYFCASSGSGWGTEAFFGQGTRLTVV.

V is TRBV29-1 and J is TRBJ1-6; D not resolved. Deletions cut 1 base from V and 8 bases from J, with 9 bases between. The CDR3 spans 13 residues. Per germline, CDR1 SQVTM and CDR2 ANQGSEA. The CDR3 spells CSVEGGGDSPLHF. DNA of the CDR3: TGCAGCGTTGAAGGGGGTGGGGATTCACCCCTCCACTTT.

Many counts were recorded for this clonotype. CDR3 in DNA: TGTGCCAGCAGTTTCGGGACAGGGACCTACGAGCAGTACTTC. Protein product: CASSFGTGTYEQYF. The rearrangement links TRBV6-5 to TRBJ2-7, with 9 bases matching TRBD1. The CDR3 extends over 14 amino acids. With V trimmed by 4 bases and J by 2 bases, 3 bases remained unmatched. CDR1 and CDR2 (germline): MNHEY, SVGAGI.

Details on this clonotype: One end of the junction fails to match germline, which may point to a read error. The genes are TRBV5-4 and TRBJ2-4, with a weak D call TRBD2 (6 bases). The length of the CDR3 is 17 residues. Germline V gene data show CDR1 as SGHNT and CDR2 as YYREEE (reference sequence). The DNA of the CDR3 is TGCGCCAGCAGCTTGGCCATGGAGGGTTTGGCCAAAAACATTCAGTACTTC. Its protein product is CASSLAMEGLAKNIQYF.

In its sample, this clonotype ranks as medium-sized. The rearrangement uses TRBV18 and TRBJ1-4; TRBD1 might be the D (5 bases). This CDR3 region has 13 residues. Trimming took 3 bases from V and 15 from J, leaving 17 bases between them. The germline V gene has CDR1 KGHSH and CDR2 LQKENI. The CDR3 DNA is TGTGCCAGCTCACCTACCGACGGGGGTGCGGTGTTTTTT. It translates to CASSPTDGGAVFF.

This clonotype was recorded many times. This sequence joins TRBV19 and TRBJ2-5, with 9 bases matching TRBD1. Looked up from germline, CDR1 is LNHDA and CDR2 is SQIVND (reference sequence). The CDR3 is 15 amino acids. Unmatched junction bases numbered 7, after V lost 4 bases and J lost 4 bases. DNA of the CDR3: TGTGCCAGTAGTAGTAAGGGGACAGGGAGAGAGACCCAGTACTTC. This codes for CASSSKGTGRETQYF. Full variable domain (rest looked up from reference TRBV19 and TRBJ2-5): DGGITQSPKYLFRKEGQNVTLSCEQNLNHDAMYWYRQDPGQGLRLIYYSQIVNDFQKGDIAEGYSVSREKKESFPLTVTSAQKNPTAFYLCASSSKGTGRETQYFGPGTRLLVL.

Relative to its sample, this clonotype is medium-sized. The chain recombines TRBV19 with TRBJ2-7; D unclear. From germline, CDR1 is LNHDA and CDR2 SQIVND (reference sequence). The length of the CDR3 is 12 residues. Deletions cut 6 bases from V and 5 bases from J, with 11 bases between. This CDR3 reads CASRHDGNEQYF. CDR3 bases: TGTGCCAGTAGGCACGACGGTAACGAGCAGTACTTC.

This clonotype has at least ten counts. The chain is built from TRBV19 and TRBJ2-1; the D is unclear. Germline-derived CDR1 and CDR2 are LNHDA and SQIVND (reference sequence). The ends were cut back, 5 bases at V and 2 bases at J, with 10 bases in the middle. The CDR3 totals 14 residues. The CDR3 DNA is TGTGCCAGTAGTCCCAGGATGACCTACAATGAGCAGTTCTTC. It yields the protein CASSPRMTYNEQFF.

There are a few counts of this clonotype. V gene TRBV6-5 combines with J gene TRBJ2-3; 9 bases align to TRBD1. The CDR3 loop spans 14 amino acids. After removal of 10 bases from V and 2 bases from J, the junction contained 7 bases not matched to a gene. Germline V gene data show CDR1 as MNHEY and CDR2 as SVGAGI. Here the CDR3 reads CATSDRGPTDTQYF. The DNA for the CDR3 is TGTGCCACCTCGGACAGGGGTCCCACAGATACGCAGTATTTT.

This clonotype has a single count. V gene TRBV6-6 combines with J gene TRBJ1-6; 11 bases align to TRBD1. CDR3 size: 18 residues. V lost 2 bases, J lost 9 bases, and 12 bases stayed unmatched. CDR1 is MNHNY and CDR2 is SVGAGI in the germline V gene (reference sequence). CDR3 sequence: CASSYIVGGGQGGSPLHF. Written as DNA, the CDR3 is TGTGCCAGCAGTTACATTGTAGGTGGGGGACAGGGGGGTTCACCCCTCCACTTT.

This clonotype showed up just a few times. J is TRBJ1-5 and V is TRBV27; D is ambiguous. Per germline, CDR1 MNHEY and CDR2 SMNVEV (reference sequence). The CDR3 sequence is 13 residues long. V was pared by 3 bases and J by 5 bases, with 8 bases between. The CDR3 DNA is TGTGCCAGCAGTTTGGGCGAACATCAGCCCCAGCATTTT. This encodes CASSLGEHQPQHF.

In regard to this clonotype: A much bigger clone sits one base away, suggesting this may be a read error. This chain links TRBV7-6 with TRBJ2-3, with TRBD2 matching over 7 bases. The V segment lost 5 bases and the J segment 3 bases; nucleotides outside the gene matches: 8. CDR1 is SGHVS and CDR2 is FNYEAQ in the germline V gene. The CDR3 runs to 15 residues. CDR3 sequence (DNA): TGTGCCAGCAGCCATGGGGGGGGGGAGACAGATACGCAGTATTTT. Its translation: CASSHGGGETDTQYF.

The gene calls are TRBV6-1 and TRBJ1-5; D perhaps matches TRBD1 (5 bases). Trimming stripped 1 base from V and 4 bases from J, with 14 bases between. The germline V gene encodes CDR1 MNHNS and CDR2 SASEGT. CDR3 size: 16 residues. CDR3 protein: CASSEGQGVGNQPQHF. In nucleotides, the CDR3 is TGTGCCAGCAGTGAAGGGCAAGGGGTAGGGAATCAGCCCCAGCATTTT.

This clonotype came up a few times. V gene TRBV4-3 combines with J gene TRBJ1-2, with 9 bases fitting TRBD1. Germline V gives CDR1 LGHNA, CDR2 YSLEER. V lost 4 bases to trimming and J lost 5 bases; unmatched junction nucleotides: 5. CDR3 length equals 14 residues. In DNA, the CDR3 is TGCGCCAGCAGCCCTGGGGGACAGGGTTATGGCTACACCTTC. Protein product: CASSPGGQGYGYTF.

This rearrangement joins TRBV6-2 or TRBV6-3 to TRBJ2-2; 7 bases align to TRBD2. The CDR3 contains 15 residues. After removal of 2 bases from V and 6 bases from J, the junction contained 6 bases not matched to a gene. Germline assignment: CDR1 MNHEY and CDR2 SVGEGT. CDR3 loop: CASSYRSGGAGELFF. In DNA, the CDR3 is TGTGCCAGCAGTTACCGAAGTGGGGGGGCCGGGGAGCTGTTTTTT.

The chain is built from TRBV27 and TRBJ2-7; the D is unclear. V lost 2 bases and J lost 3, with 8 bases in between. The CDR3 consists of 13 residues. Germline assignment: CDR1 MNHEY and CDR2 SMNVEV (reference sequence). This CDR3 is CASSLVGIYEQYF. In DNA, the CDR3 is TGTGCCAGCAGTTTAGTGGGGATCTACGAGCAGTACTTC.

The chain combines TRBV29-1 with TRBJ1-2; a weak D match, TRBD1 (5 bases). This CDR3 has 15 residues. V was shortened by 4 bases and J by 4 bases, with 19 bases between the two germline ends. The germline V gene encodes CDR1 SQVTM and CDR2 ANQGSEA. This chain's CDR3 is CSVVPRQNSIYGYTF. In DNA, the CDR3 is TGCAGCGTTGTACCCCGACAGAATTCTATCTATGGCTACACCTTC.

Sample share makes this clonotype medium-sized (0.01 to 0.1%). The V and J genes are TRBV19 and TRBJ2-1; maybe TRBD2 (6 bases). Germline assignment: CDR1 LNHDA and CDR2 SQIVND (reference sequence). V gave up 1 base and J gave up 12 bases, with 22 bases separating them. The CDR3 extends over 16 amino acids. CDR3 coding DNA: TGTGCCAGTAGTATAGGAGCCCCCCCTGGCAGGGAGGTGCAGTTCTTC. Translated: CASSIGAPPGREVQFF.

This clonotype was found a few times. The chain is built from TRBV24-1 and TRBJ2-5; D possibly corresponds to TRBD1 (5 bases). The length of the CDR3 is 14 residues. V dropped 4 bases and J dropped 5 bases, with 13 bases sitting between them. Germline assignment: CDR1 KGHDR and CDR2 SFDVKD. CDR3 protein: CATSDPRVGETQYF. In DNA, the CDR3 is TGTGCCACCAGTGACCCCAGGGTAGGGGAGACCCAGTACTTC.

This rearrangement joins TRBV30 to TRBJ1-4; D gene ambiguous. Germline V lookup: CDR1 GTSNPN, CDR2 SVGIG (reference sequence). The CDR3 is made up of 14 amino acids. The V end lost 8 bases, the J end lost 5 bases, and 18 bases lay between the germline ends. CDR3 sequence (DNA): TGTGCCCGGACTCCCGATTGGGTCAATGAAAAACTGTTTTTT. It codes for CARTPDWVNEKLFF.

The rearrangement links TRBV7-9 to TRBJ2-5, with 8 bases fitting TRBD2. J was trimmed by 2 bases and V by 5 bases; bases with no gene match: 10. The CDR3 has 16 residues. Germline CDR1 and CDR2: SEHNR and FQNEAQ (reference sequence). As DNA, the CDR3 is TGTGCCAGCAGCCCCCGGGGAGCGGGGGAACAAGAGACCCAGTACTTC. This gives the protein CASSPRGAGEQETQYF.

This clonotype is labeled medium-sized. This chain joins TRBV29-1 and TRBJ2-6; D unresolved. Germline CDR1 and CDR2: SQVTM and ANQGSEA. The CDR3 length is 12 residues. V lost 6 bases and J lost 0, with 3 bases in between. The CDR3 protein is CSVDSGANVLTF. CDR3 in DNA: TGCAGCGTGGACTCTGGGGCCAACGTCCTGACTTTC.

This chain connects TRBV5-1 to TRBJ1-6; D unclear. The germline V gene encodes CDR1 SGHRS and CDR2 YFSETQ. The V and J ends lost 1 base and 4 bases respectively, with 12 bases between them. The CDR3 consists of 16 residues. This CDR3 is CASSLTGNIYNSPLHF. The CDR3 DNA reads as TGCGCCAGCAGCTTGACTGGGAATATTTATAATTCACCCCTCCACTTT.

Only one count was recorded for this clonotype. V gene TRBV13 combines with J gene TRBJ2-3; the match to TRBD2 covers 14 bases. CDR3 length: 18 amino acids. V trimming: 5 bases; J trimming: 0 bases; junction bases outside the gene matches: 7. The germline gives CDR1 PRHDT, CDR2 FYEKMQ (reference sequence). The CDR3 region has the DNA TGTGCCAGCAGCGGGGGACTAGCGGGAGCCTCTAGCACAGATACGCAGTATTTT. Encoded protein: CASSGGLAGASSTDTQYF.

By sample fraction, this clonotype is medium-sized. The chain employs TRBV12-3 or TRBV12-4 and TRBJ2-1; 14 bases align to TRBD2. After removal of 4 bases from V and 5 bases from J, the junction contained 1 base not matched to a gene. This CDR3 comprises 15 residues. This chain's CDR3 is CASSWGLAGDNEQFF. DNA of the CDR3: TGTGCCAGCAGTTGGGGACTAGCGGGGGACAATGAGCAGTTCTTC.

The V call is TRBV5-4, the J call TRBJ1-4; possibly TRBD1 for D (5 bases). CDR3 length equals 15 residues. Germline V lookup: CDR1 SGHNT, CDR2 YYREEE (reference sequence). V dropped 4 bases and J dropped 4 bases, with 14 bases sitting between them. CDR3 DNA: TGTGCCAGCAGCCATTCGGGGGGAATTAATGAAAAACTGTTTTTT. Translation gives CASSHSGGINEKLFF.

V gene TRBV27 combines with J gene TRBJ1-1; perhaps TRBD1 as D (5 bases). Germline V CDR1 and CDR2: MNHEY, SMNVEV (reference sequence). Trimming removed 5 bases at V and 4 bases at J, with 17 bases between. CDR3 length: 15 residues. CDR3 sequence reads: CASSPGPGAVTEAFF. DNA of the CDR3: TGTGCCAGCAGTCCGGGACCCGGGGCGGTCACTGAAGCTTTCTTT.

This clonotype is medium-sized (0.01 to 0.1%). This chain joins TRBV5-6 and TRBJ1-6; D might be TRBD1 (5 bases). The ends were cut back, 4 bases at V and 7 bases at J, with 12 bases in the middle. Germline values: CDR1 SGHDT, CDR2 YYEEEE. This CDR3 spans 14 amino acids. The chain's CDR3 is CASSRGQGNSPLHF. The CDR3 DNA follows: TGTGCCAGCAGCCGGGGTCAGGGAAATTCACCCCTCCACTTT. The entire variable domain, with the rest obtained from reference TRBV5-6 and TRBJ1-6, is as follows: DAGVTQSPTHLIKTRGQQVTLRCSPKSGHDTVSWYQQALGQGPQFIFQYYEEEERQRGNFPDRFSGHQFPNYSSELNVNALLLGDSALYLCASSRGQGNSPLHFGNGTRLTVT.